This record covers a single T cell receptor (beta chain). Its specificity is unknown. The data derive from a study of T cell responses to AZD1222 COVID-19 vaccine. Whole-study results and caveats: Reports say nearly half of spike-specific TCRs go after unmutated variant regions. At study baseline, merely more than 5 AZD1222 recipients were seropositive. White British people made up most donors, females outnumbered males, and clonal diversity was possibly underestimated. No day 14 peak samples; only post-peak repertoires were characterized.

Method: immunoSEQ multiplex PCR; TCRdb's copy keeps in-frame clones and lacks some. The table includes around 91,000 clones, approximately 90% detected once. The source material was peripheral blood, sampled on day 0 of AZD1222 vaccination. This clonotype originated in an adult in good health.

The CDR3 loop is CASSFGQGAGNTIYF. The CDR3 region has the DNA TGTGCCAGCAGCTTCGGACAGGGGGCTGGAAACACCATATATTTT. This chain joins TRBV5-4 and TRBJ1-3; TRBD1 aligns across 10 bases. V shed 2 bases and J 2 bases; nucleotides not matched to a gene: 1. Per germline, CDR1 SGHNT and CDR2 YYREEE (reference sequence). CDR3 length equals 15 residues.